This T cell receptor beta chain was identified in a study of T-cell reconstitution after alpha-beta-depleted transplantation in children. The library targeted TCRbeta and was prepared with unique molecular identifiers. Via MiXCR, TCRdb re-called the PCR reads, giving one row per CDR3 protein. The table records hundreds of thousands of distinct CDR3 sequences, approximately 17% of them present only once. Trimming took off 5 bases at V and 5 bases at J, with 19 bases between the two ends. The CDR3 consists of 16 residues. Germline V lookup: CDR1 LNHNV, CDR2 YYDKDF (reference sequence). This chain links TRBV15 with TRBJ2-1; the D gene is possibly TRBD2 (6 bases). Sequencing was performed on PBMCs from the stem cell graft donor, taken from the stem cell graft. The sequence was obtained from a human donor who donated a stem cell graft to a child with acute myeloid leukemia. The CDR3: CATSGNSRLGHNEQFF. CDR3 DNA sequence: TGTGCCACCAGCGGGAACAGTCGACTAGGACACAATGAGCAGTTCTTC.